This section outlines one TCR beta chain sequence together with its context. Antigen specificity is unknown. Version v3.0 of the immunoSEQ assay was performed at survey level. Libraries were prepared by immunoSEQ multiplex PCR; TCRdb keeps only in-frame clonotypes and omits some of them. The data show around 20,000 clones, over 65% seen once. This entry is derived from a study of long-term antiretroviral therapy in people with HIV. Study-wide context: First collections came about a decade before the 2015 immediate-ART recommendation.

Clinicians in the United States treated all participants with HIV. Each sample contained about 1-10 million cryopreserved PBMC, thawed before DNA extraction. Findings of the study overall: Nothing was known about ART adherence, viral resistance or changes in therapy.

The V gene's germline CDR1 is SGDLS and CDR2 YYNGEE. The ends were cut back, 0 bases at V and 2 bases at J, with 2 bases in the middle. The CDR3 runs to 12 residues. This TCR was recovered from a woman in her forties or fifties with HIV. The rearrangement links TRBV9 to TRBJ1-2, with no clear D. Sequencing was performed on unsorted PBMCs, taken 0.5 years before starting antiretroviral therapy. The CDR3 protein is CASSVENYGYTF. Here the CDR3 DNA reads TGTGCCAGCAGCGTAGAGAACTATGGCTACACCTTC.